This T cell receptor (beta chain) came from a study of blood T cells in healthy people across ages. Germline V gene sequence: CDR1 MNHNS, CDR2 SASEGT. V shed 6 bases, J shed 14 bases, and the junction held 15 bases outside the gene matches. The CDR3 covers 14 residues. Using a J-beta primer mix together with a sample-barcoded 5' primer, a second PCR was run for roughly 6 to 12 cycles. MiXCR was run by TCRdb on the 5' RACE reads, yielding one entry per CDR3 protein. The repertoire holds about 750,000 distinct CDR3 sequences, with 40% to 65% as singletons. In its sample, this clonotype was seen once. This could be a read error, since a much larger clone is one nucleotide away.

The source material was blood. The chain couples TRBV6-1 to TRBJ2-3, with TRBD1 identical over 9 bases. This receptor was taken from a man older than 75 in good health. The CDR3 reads CASRTGGRDGYAYF. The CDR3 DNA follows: TGTGCCAGCAGGACAGGGGGTCGAGACGGATACGCGTATTTT.